This T cell receptor (beta chain) is from a study of shared clonotypes between healthy human individuals (dated by TCRdb to about 2020). General notes on the study: The cohort comprised a couple of women and a few men aged 18 to 49 years. To increase sequencing depth and limit assay-specific biases, TCR repertoire library preparation and sequencing were carried out by different laboratories using diverse techniques. The study deeply sequenced blood TCR repertoires of about 5 healthy adults to estimate repertoire size and the extent of clonotype sharing between individuals. Per donor, three plates each were used for CD4 naive and CD4 memory, two for CD8 naive, and one for CD8 memory. Leukapheresis yielded between about 0.85 and 10 billion PBMCs per donor.

Using the deep immunoSEQ assay, TCR CDR3 regions were amplified from genomic DNA by multiplex PCR. For each cell subset, the extracted genomic DNA was distributed evenly across all wells of several immunoSEQ 96-well plates, and each plate served as one replicate. For sorted subsets, approximately 190 ng of genomic DNA, equivalent to 30,000 or so T cell genomes, went into each replicate PCR. Purified libraries were measured with a Qubit 3.0 fluorometer, size-checked on a Bioanalyzer 2100, and measured again with the KAPA Library Quantification kit. A separate single-read 150-cycle Illumina NextSeq 550 flow cell was used to sequence each immunoSEQ 96-well plate. In the source study's methods: Because only junctional sequences without quality scores were contained in the immunoSEQ output, filtering matching that applied to full-length reads could not be performed. Sequences were annotated with PyIR, a Python wrapper for IgBLAST v1.9, and V/J genes and CDR3 were assigned using IMGT germline references. Reads were filtered out if the reads had weak V/J assignments (E-value above 1e-6), no CDR3, stop codons, out-of-frame junctions, or ambiguous translated residues. V3J clonotypes were defined by identical inferred V gene, J gene, and CDR3 amino acid sequence. The percentage overlap between two repertoires was calculated by dividing the number of shared unique clonotypes by the size of the smaller repertoire. Richness of each repertoire was evaluated using RTK rarefaction, the Chao1 estimator, and Recon v2.1 estimates of unobserved clonotypes. Generation probabilities were computed with OLGA for all TCRbeta clonotypes obtained by the gDNA method from a handful of donors. TCRdb took over this immuneACCESS table, retaining in-frame rearrangements with V and J assigned. Such tables are incomplete; in checked studies, under half of the missing clones stem from an unresolved V gene, and the remainder is unexplained. That table gives V, J and clone size, and the DNA gave D and trimming. Here the sample has roughly 2 million clones; 85% to 95% occur a single time. The biggest ten clones account for under 0.15% of the sample.

Trimming at the junction amounts to 0 bases on V and 1 base on J, and the germline ends lie 6 bases apart. CDR3 length: 14 amino acids, cysteine to phenylalanine. Of all the DNA, just the CDR3 is kept, 42 bases in frame from base 1. The germline V gene yields MNHEY for CDR1 and SVGAGI for CDR2. On this clone: The clone's antigen remains unknown. Base qualities are not recorded, but no much larger clone differs from it by a single base. Other DNA sequences in this specimen translate into the identical CDR3.

Summary of the overall study and its limitations: The genetic and exposure-history diversity represented was limited by the small number of donors. When a few donors were compared, the shared fraction of clonotypes was around 5.1% for naive CD4, approximately 3.5% for naive CD8, 2% to 2.5% for memory CD4, and 0.4% for memory CD8. Incomplete sequencing was indicated by rarefaction of sorted-subset datasets, despite the large sequencing depth. Clonotypes shared by all four sorted-subset donors showed higher generation probabilities than non-shared clonotypes. Pairwise subsampling indicated that sequencing depth was expected to affect the degree of clonotype sharing among donors. Only blood was sampled, and tissue TCR repertoires likely differ from those in blood. Estimated clonotype richness was generally larger for naive than for memory subsets.

The donors were healthy, HIV-negative adults with no recently reported acute infections or vaccinations. Only Caucasian adults living in Nashville, Tennessee, USA were represented among the donors. Magnetic negative selection was used to enrich CD4+ T cells, after which naive cells were positively selected on CD45RA and the negative fraction became the memory subset. Blood was obtained by leukapheresis, after which PBMCs were separated by Ficoll-Histopaque density gradient centrifugation and cryopreserved in liquid nitrogen vapor phase. Analytical flow cytometry was used to check the purity and quantity of each magnetically sorted T cell population. Each sorted fraction had its genomic DNA isolated and then quantified by UV absorbance on a Nanodrop 2000c.

This chain is built from TRBV6-5 and TRBJ1-1; the D gene cannot be named for sure. The sequencing input was naive CD4+ T cells sorted from blood. The cell subset or site label of this sample denotes: CD45RA+ positively selected. The sequence came from a man aged 18 to 29 in good health. The CDR3 reads CASSYSIRNTEAFF. The DNA is as follows: TGTGCCAGCAGTTACTCGATAAGGAACACTGAAGCTTTCTTT.